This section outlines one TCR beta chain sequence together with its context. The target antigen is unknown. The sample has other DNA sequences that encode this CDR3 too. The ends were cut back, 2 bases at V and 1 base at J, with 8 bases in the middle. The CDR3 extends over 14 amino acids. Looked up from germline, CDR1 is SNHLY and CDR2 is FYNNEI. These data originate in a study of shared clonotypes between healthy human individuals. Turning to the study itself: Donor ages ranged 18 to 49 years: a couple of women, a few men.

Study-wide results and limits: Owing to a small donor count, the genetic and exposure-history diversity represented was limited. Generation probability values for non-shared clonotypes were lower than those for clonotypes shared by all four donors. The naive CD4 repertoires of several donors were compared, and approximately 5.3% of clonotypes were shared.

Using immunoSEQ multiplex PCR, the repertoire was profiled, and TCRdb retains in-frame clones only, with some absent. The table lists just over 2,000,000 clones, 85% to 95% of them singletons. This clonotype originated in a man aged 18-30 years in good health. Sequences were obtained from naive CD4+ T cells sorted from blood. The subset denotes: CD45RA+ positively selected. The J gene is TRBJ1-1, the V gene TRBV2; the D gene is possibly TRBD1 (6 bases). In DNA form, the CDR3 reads TGTGCCAGCAGTGAAACAGGGAGGAACACTGAAGCTTTCTTT. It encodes CASSETGRNTEAFF.